The rows below give T cell receptor beta chains drawn from one sample of a study of blood T cell repertoires in COVID-19. The method was immunoSEQ multiplex PCR; TCRdb's version includes in-frame clones alone and lacks a portion of them. The data show about 150,000 clones, 84% seen once. Sample: peripheral blood. The receptor set was obtained from a woman between 50 and 59 years old in a cohort sampled during active or convalescent COVID-19. Both conserved end residues are trimmed from each CDR3.

v_gene	j_gene	CDR3aa
TRBV4-3	TRBJ1-3	ASSQDDRGFGNTIY
TRBV18	TRBJ2-3	ASSPSGGGGTDTQY
TRBV7-8	TRBJ2-5	ASNKGTGGETQY
TRBV5-4	TRBJ1-1	ASVRDRGTEAF
TRBV7-3	TRBJ2-1	ASSLAEYNEQF
TRBV19	TRBJ1-2	ASSIPGQGLFGYT
TRBV7-2	TRBJ1-1	ASSLRAGPNTEAF
TRBV4-3	TRBJ2-6	ASSQDRTGTGANVLT
TRBV7-6	TRBJ2-7	ASSLAPGTGGEAYEQY
TRBV6-6	TRBJ1-2	ASSTGPGYGYT
TRBV12-3/TRBV12-4	TRBJ1-4	ASSNADEKLF
TRBV2	TRBJ1-5	ASSAVYSNQPQH
TRBV4-3	TRBJ2-3	ASSQEVGRGRTDTQY
TRBV11-2	TRBJ2-5	ASSLDRAGGQY
TRBV3-1/TRBV3-2	TRBJ2-5	ASSLDRSGETQY
TRBV5-6	TRBJ2-1	ASRMVAGSSYNEQF
TRBV4-3	TRBJ1-1	ASRPTGQGNTEAF
TRBV7-2	TRBJ2-7	ASSFAGTGGVEQY
TRBV7-9	TRBJ1-3	ASMGQISGNTIY
TRBV9	TRBJ1-2	ASSGSEPRLFYGYT
TRBV4-1	TRBJ1-3	ASSQGRQGGNTIY
TRBV4-1	TRBJ2-7	ASSQVGTGGFEQY
TRBV5-1	TRBJ2-7	ASSFGRGTYEQY
TRBV6-5	TRBJ1-5	ASSYDTGPNQPQH
TRBV4-2	TRBJ1-2	ASSPNHGQAKANYGYT
TRBV20-1	TRBJ1-4	SASPTGGRYEKLF
TRBV7-9	TRBJ2-5	ASSLAGTLETQY
TRBV6-5	TRBJ2-7	ASSPGQLSYEQY
TRBV9	TRBJ2-5	ASSGAPSDTQETQY
TRBV5-1	TRBJ2-7	ASSLESSYEQY
TRBV7-9	TRBJ2-3	ASSFVARSTDTQY